A selection of T cell receptor beta chains follows, all from one sample in a study of early T cells in non-severe SARS-CoV-2 infection. TCRdb re-derived calls from the 5' RACE reads in MiXCR, one entry per CDR3 protein. Seen here are 55,000 to 75,000 distinct CDR3 sequences, less than 9.5% observed once, and the top ten hold approximately 3.1%. Material for sequencing was whole blood. The receptors shown here come from an adult who was a healthcare worker with PCR-confirmed SARS-CoV-2 infection or an uninfected control (not recorded which). CDR3s include the opening cysteine and the closing phenylalanine or tryptophan. The D gene is left open where the match is weak. Rows give clone size only sometimes, using once, few, many, or a class for an expanded clone.

abundance	v_gene	j_gene	d_gene	CDR3aa	CDR3nt
many	TRBV11-2	TRBJ2-7	.	CASSSSGFNEQYF	TGTGCCAGCAGCTCATCAGGTTTCAACGAGCAGTACTTC
.	TRBV18	TRBJ1-2	TRBD1	CASSPTRTGGGYTF	TGTGCCAGCTCACCAACCCGGACAGGGGGAGGCTACACCTTC
few	TRBV28	TRBJ2-3	TRBD2	CASSLQPGLASTDTQYF	TGTGCCAGCAGTCTCCAACCGGGACTAGCGAGCACAGATACGCAGTATTTT
few	TRBV11-2	TRBJ2-1	TRBD2	CASSLASGANNEQFF	TGTGCCAGCAGCTTAGCTAGCGGGGCCAACAATGAGCAGTTCTTC
many	TRBV30	TRBJ2-3	.	CAWSVPLMAGVRTDTQYF	TGTGCCTGGAGTGTACCCCTCATGGCAGGGGTCCGAACAGATACGCAGTATTTT
.	TRBV2	TRBJ2-3	TRBD2	CASTDPRTSGMGDTQYF	TGTGCCAGCACCGACCCCCGGACTAGCGGGATGGGAGATACGCAGTATTTT
many	TRBV12-3/TRBV12-4	TRBJ2-7	TRBD2	CASSFGTSGSEQYF	TGTGCCAGCAGTTTCGGGACTAGCGGGAGCGAGCAGTACTTC
.	TRBV28	TRBJ1-5	.	CASTKGRRSNQPQHF	TGTGCTAGCACCAAGGGACGTCGCAGCAATCAGCCCCAGCATTTT
few	TRBV12-3/TRBV12-4	TRBJ2-2	.	CASRSQKNTGELFF	TGTGCCAGCAGGTCACAGAAGAACACCGGGGAGCTGTTTTTT
.	TRBV20-1	TRBJ2-7	TRBD2	CSARLGGRAYEQYF	TGCAGTGCTAGGCTCGGCGGGAGGGCCTACGAGCAGTACTTC
.	TRBV13	TRBJ1-6	.	CASSRGSLGLHF	TGTGCCAGCAGCCGAGGTTCTCTCGGCCTCCACTTT
.	TRBV20-1	TRBJ2-7	.	CSARSRISYEQYF	TGCAGTGCTAGAAGTCGTATCTCCTACGAGCAGTACTTC
many	TRBV18	TRBJ1-3	.	CASSPTRSANSGNTIYF	TGTGCCAGCTCACCCACCAGATCGGCAAACTCTGGAAACACCATATATTTT
.	TRBV19	TRBJ1-5	TRBD1	CASSRTDRGSNQPQHF	TGTGCCAGTAGTCGTACGGACAGGGGTAGCAATCAGCCCCAGCATTTT
few	TRBV18	TRBJ2-7	TRBD2	CASSPSGRAPYEQYF	TGTGCCAGCTCACCGAGCGGGAGGGCTCCCTACGAGCAGTACTTC
many	TRBV7-9	TRBJ1-2	.	CASSLHPVDYGYTF	TGTGCCAGCAGCTTGCATCCCGTGGACTATGGCTACACCTTC
.	TRBV10-2	TRBJ2-1	TRBD2	CASSVGGGPGEQFF	TGCGCCAGCAGTGTGGGGGGAGGGCCGGGTGAGCAGTTCTTC
few	TRBV20-1	TRBJ2-3	TRBD2	CSADYSGSTDTQYF	TGCAGTGCTGACTATAGCGGGAGTACAGATACGCAGTATTTT
few	TRBV20-1	TRBJ2-4	.	CSAEGGGAKNIQYF	TGCAGTGCTGAGGGAGGGGGAGCCAAAAACATTCAGTACTTC
.	TRBV11-2	TRBJ2-3	.	CASSLAQGFTDTQYF	TGTGCCAGCAGCTTAGCCCAGGGATTCACAGATACGCAGTATTTT
many	TRBV7-9	TRBJ2-3	TRBD2	CASSPSGGSTDTQYF	TGTGCCAGCAGCCCAAGCGGGGGGAGCACAGATACGCAGTATTTT
few	TRBV6-5	TRBJ2-3	TRBD2	CASSYSGGRADTQYF	TGTGCCAGCAGTTACTCCGGCGGGAGGGCCGATACGCAGTATTTT
many	TRBV7-3	TRBJ2-1	.	CASSLRGSYNEQFF	TGTGCCAGCAGCTTGAGGGGGTCCTACAATGAGCAGTTCTTC
many	TRBV6-1	TRBJ2-2	.	CATEGNGPQLFF	TGTGCCACGGAGGGTAATGGGCCTCAGCTGTTTTTT
.	TRBV14	TRBJ2-3	TRBD2	CASSPLAGVADTQYF	TGTGCCAGCAGCCCACTAGCGGGAGTTGCAGATACGCAGTATTTT
many	TRBV28	TRBJ1-1	TRBD1	CASIQGDRDTEAFF	TGTGCCAGCATCCAAGGGGACAGGGACACTGAAGCTTTCTTT
few	TRBV2	TRBJ1-2	TRBD1	CASTRDRGHGYTF	TGTGCCAGCACCCGGGACAGGGGCCATGGCTACACCTTC
.	TRBV19	TRBJ2-1	TRBD2	CASSIAYGRANEQFF	TGTGCCAGTAGTATAGCCTACGGGAGGGCCAATGAGCAGTTCTTC
.	TRBV24-1	TRBJ2-1	.	CATSDLIGDALNEQFF	TGTGCCACCAGTGATTTGATAGGGGACGCGCTGAATGAGCAGTTCTTC
.	TRBV7-9	TRBJ1-3	.	CASSLARGSGNTIYF	TGTGCCAGCAGCTTAGCGCGGGGTTCTGGAAACACCATATATTTT
many	TRBV7-9	TRBJ2-2	.	CASSKGGSTGELFF	TGTGCCAGCTCCAAGGGAGGAAGCACCGGGGAGCTGTTTTTT
once	TRBV6-1	TRBJ1-3	.	CASRPTGGNTMYF	TGTGCCAGCAGGCCGACAGGCGGAAACACCATGTATTTT
.	TRBV7-9	TRBJ2-1	.	CASEDYRGGSSYNEQFF	TGTGCCAGCGAAGACTATAGGGGGGGCTCCTCCTACAATGAGCAGTTCTTC
many	TRBV28	TRBJ2-7	TRBD2	CASSPLAETSDYEQYF	TGTGCCAGCAGTCCACTGGCGGAGACTAGCGACTACGAGCAGTACTTC
.	TRBV29-1	TRBJ2-2	.	CSVEIWYGELFF	TGCAGCGTTGAAATCTGGTACGGGGAGCTGTTTTTT
.	TRBV7-3	TRBJ2-7	TRBD1	CASRDSGTGKTEQYF	TGTGCCAGCAGGGACTCCGGGACAGGCAAAACCGAGCAGTACTTC
few	TRBV18	TRBJ2-1	.	CASSPGGNEQFF	TGTGCCAGCTCTCCAGGGGGGAATGAGCAGTTCTTC
.	TRBV20-1	TRBJ2-1	.	CSARDPVGTGNEQFF	TGCAGTGCTAGAGATCCGGTAGGCACAGGCAATGAGCAGTTCTTC
few	TRBV12-3/TRBV12-4	TRBJ1-1	.	CASSQGGTEAFF	TGTGCCAGCAGTCAGGGAGGGACTGAAGCTTTCTTT
few	TRBV7-9	TRBJ2-7	.	CASSLGPSEQYF	TGTGCCAGCAGCCTCGGCCCCTCCGAGCAGTACTTC
many	TRBV5-1	TRBJ2-1	TRBD2	CASSLAAGDEQFF	TGCGCCAGCAGCTTGGCCGCGGGGGATGAGCAGTTCTTC
few	TRBV4-2	TRBJ2-6	.	CASSQLASGMDGANVLTF	TGTGCCAGCAGCCAGTTGGCATCGGGGATGGACGGGGCCAACGTCCTGACTTTC
.	TRBV29-1	TRBJ2-1	TRBD2	CSVERASGSSYNEQFF	TGCAGCGTTGAAAGGGCTAGCGGGAGCTCCTACAATGAGCAGTTCTTC
many	TRBV20-1	TRBJ1-1	.	CSVNSGNTEAFF	TGCAGTGTTAACAGTGGCAACACTGAAGCTTTCTTT
.	TRBV12-3/TRBV12-4	TRBJ2-3	TRBD1	CASSRDRGSDTQYF	TGTGCCAGCTCCCGGGACAGGGGTTCAGATACGCAGTATTTT
few	TRBV19	TRBJ2-2	.	CASSPAGELFF	TGTGCCAGTAGTCCCGCCGGGGAGCTGTTTTTT
.	TRBV5-4	TRBJ2-5	.	CASSFGREETQYF	TGTGCCAGCAGCTTCGGCAGGGAAGAGACCCAGTACTTC
.	TRBV7-2	TRBJ2-1	TRBD1	CASSFNRGSYNEQFF	TGTGCCAGCAGCTTTAACAGGGGCTCCTACAATGAGCAGTTCTTC
many	TRBV7-3	TRBJ2-3	.	CASSLGLADTQYF	TGTGCCAGCAGCTTAGGCCTAGCAGATACGCAGTATTTT
many	TRBV12-3/TRBV12-4	TRBJ2-1	TRBD2	CASSAPSGRFGEQFF	TGTGCCAGCAGCGCTCCTAGCGGGAGGTTCGGTGAGCAGTTCTTC
many	TRBV7-9	TRBJ2-3	.	CASSLAGSTDTQYF	TGTGCCAGCAGCTTAGCGGGAAGCACAGATACGCAGTATTTT